The 10 T cell receptor beta chains listed next were all sequenced from one sample in a study of Graves' ophthalmopathy and Graves' hyperthyroidism. RNA transcripts served as template for amplifying TCR beta CDR3 sequences. First-round RT-PCR relied on HTBI primers, and a second-round multiplex PCR came next. TCRdb ran MiXCR on the multiplex PCR reads and lists one entry per CDR3 protein. The repertoire includes approximately 480,000 distinct CDR3 sequences, around an eighth of them detected once, and about 9.4% sits in the top ten. Sequenced: blood. The receptors stem from a young woman with Graves' ophthalmopathy.

This clonotype has at least ten counts. CDR3 DNA: TGCGCCAGCAGCCAAGTCGTCGCGCCGACTGAAGCTTTCTTT. This sequence encodes CASSQVVAPTEAFF. The chain joins TRBV4-1 to TRBJ1-1; no firm D call. Germline CDR1 reads MGHRA; CDR2 reads YSYEKL. V lost 1 base and J lost 5, with 11 bases in between. The CDR3 is 14 residues long.

This clonotype was picked up a small number of times. A much bigger clone sits one base away, suggesting this may be a read error. The chain joins TRBV12-3 or TRBV12-4 to TRBJ1-6, with TRBD1 as a possible D gene (5 bases). This CDR3 has 15 amino acids. The CDR3 loop is CASSLVRGPNSHLHF. In nucleotides, the CDR3 is TGTGCCAGCAGTTTAGTTCGGGGACCCAATTCACACCTCCACTTT.

J is TRBJ2-7 and V is TRBV12-3 or TRBV12-4; D is possibly TRBD2 (5 bases). V was cut by 3 bases and J by 2 bases, with 11 bases left in between. This CDR3 has 14 amino acids. CDR3 in DNA: TGTGCCAGCAGTTTGGGGAGTTGGACCTACGAGCAGTACTTC. Translating it yields CASSLGSWTYEQYF.

The chain couples TRBV11-2 to TRBJ2-4; TRBD1 might be the D (5 bases). Between the trimmed V and J ends, which lost 0 bases and 1 base, there was a span of 10 bases. The germline V gene encodes CDR1 SGHAT and CDR2 FQNNGV. The CDR3 has 16 residues. Here the CDR3 DNA reads TGTGCCAGCAGCTTAGAAATGGGGCTGGCCAAAAACATTCAGTACTTC. Its translation is CASSLEMGLAKNIQYF.

This clonotype was counted between two and nine times. The V call is TRBV24-1, the J call TRBJ2-2, with D hard to call. The CDR3 contains 15 residues. V lost 0 bases, J lost 6 bases, and 10 bases lay in between. Germline values: CDR1 KGHDR, CDR2 SFDVKD. CDR3 sequence reads: CATSDLNGWSGELFF. In nucleotides, the CDR3 is TGTGCCACCAGTGATTTGAACGGATGGTCCGGGGAGCTGTTTTTT.

This clonotype has a count of ten or more. This chain links TRBV20-1 with TRBJ1-1, with D perhaps matching TRBD1 (5 bases). CDR1 DFQATT and CDR2 SNEGSKA come from the germline V gene (reference sequence). This CDR3 region has 17 residues. V dropped 5 bases and J dropped 4 bases, with 26 bases sitting between them. CDR3 DNA: TGCAGTGCTTTTCCCCCGAGGCGGGCGGGGGTTCGCACTGAAGCTTTCTTT. Its protein is CSAFPPRRAGVRTEAFF.

In this sample, this clonotype turned up many times. This chain uses TRBV12-3 or TRBV12-4 with TRBJ1-2, with 7 nucleotides matching TRBD1. CDR3 length equals 12 residues. Losses at the gene ends were 7 bases for V and 7 bases for J; bases not matched to a gene: 6. CDR3 DNA sequence: TGTGCCAGCACCACCACAGGGGCTGGCTACACCTTC. Translated: CASTTTGAGYTF.

In this sample, this clonotype turned up many times. This chain links TRBV28 with TRBJ2-7; D not resolved. V lost 2 bases and J lost 7, with 18 bases in between. Looked up from germline, CDR1 is MDHEN and CDR2 is SYDVKM. The CDR3 is 15 amino acids. The CDR3 is CASSLSPSDREEQYF. CDR3 coding DNA: TGTGCCAGCAGTTTAAGCCCCTCGGACCGAGAAGAGCAGTACTTC. The full variable domain, its missing parts supplied by reference TRBV28 and TRBJ2-7, is DVKVTQSSRYLVKRTGEKVFLECVQDMDHENMFWYRQDPGLGLRLIYFSYDVKMKEKGDIPEGYSVSREKKERFSLILESASTNQTSMYLCASSLSPSDREEQYFGPGTRLTVT.

This clonotype was seen at least ten times. CDR3 nucleotides: TGTGCCAGCTACCCGGGGGAATTCACTTACGAGCAGTACTTC. This sequence encodes CASYPGEFTYEQYF. The J gene is TRBJ2-7, the V gene TRBV6-1; tentative D call: TRBD2 (6 bases). The length of the CDR3 is 14 residues. V shed 8 bases and J shed 4 bases, with 18 bases lying between them. Germline V gene lookup returns CDR1 MNHNS and CDR2 SASEGT.

The rearrangement uses TRBV28 and TRBJ2-7; the D gene is possibly TRBD1 (6 bases). There are 13 residues in the CDR3. The V and J ends lost 3 bases and 7 bases respectively, with 13 bases between them. Germline assignment: CDR1 MDHEN and CDR2 SYDVKM. The CDR3 sequence: CASSFTGSGEQYF. DNA for the CDR3: TGTGCCAGCAGTTTTACAGGGTCTGGGGAGCAGTACTTC.